This TCR beta chain derives from a study of shared clonotypes between healthy human individuals (dated by TCRdb to 2018 to 2020). A note on the overall study: The cohort included three men and a couple of women between 18 and 49 years of age. To estimate repertoire size and how much clonotypes are shared between individuals, the study performed deep sequencing of blood TCR repertoires from a handful of healthy adults. Leukapheresis yielded between about 0.94 and 9.5 billion PBMCs per donor. For each donor, CD4 naive and CD4 memory were each given three plates, CD8 naive was given two plates, and CD8 memory was given one plate. To increase sequencing depth and limit assay-specific biases, TCR repertoire library preparation and sequencing were carried out by different laboratories using diverse techniques.

Trimming removed 5 bases from V and 6 bases from J, leaving 11 bases between the germline ends. The germline V gene (reference sequence) supplies CDR1 LNHDA and CDR2 SQIVND. From its cysteine to its phenylalanine, the CDR3 spans 13 amino acids. Only CDR3 DNA remains: 39 bases, in frame from the first base. With regard to this clone: Its antigen is currently not known. There are no base qualities to consult, and no much larger clone falls within one base.

CD8 naive samples were obtained by positive selection for CCR7 among CD45RO-negative cells, yielding a CD45RA+CCR7+ population from which TemRA cells were excluded. Donors were healthy HIV-negative adults with no recently reported acute infections or vaccinations. Only Caucasian adults living in Nashville, Tennessee, USA were represented among the donors. Blood was obtained by leukapheresis, after which PBMCs were separated by Ficoll-Histopaque density gradient centrifugation and cryopreserved in liquid nitrogen vapor phase. Purity and quantity of every magnetically sorted T cell population were checked by analytical flow cytometry. From each sorted fraction, genomic DNA was isolated and quantified by UV absorbance on a Nanodrop 2000c. TCR CDR3 regions were amplified from genomic DNA by multiplex PCR using the deep immunoSEQ assay. Extracted genomic DNA from each cell subset was spread evenly across all wells of several immunoSEQ 96-well plates, with each plate serving as a replicate. For sorted subsets, 150 to 250 ng genomic DNA, equal to 30,000 or so T cell genomes, was loaded into each replicate PCR. Purified libraries were quantified with a Qubit 3.0 fluorometer, sized on a Bioanalyzer 2100, and re-quantified with the KAPA Library Quantification kit. Each immunoSEQ 96-well plate was sequenced on its own single-read 150-cycle Illumina NextSeq 550 flow cell. Per the source publication's procedure: Because only junctional sequences without quality scores were contained in the immunoSEQ output, filtering matching that applied to full-length reads could not be performed. To assign V/J genes and CDR3, sequences were annotated against IMGT germline references using PyIR, a Python wrapper for IgBLAST v1.9. Any read was removed if the V/J assignment was weak (E-value above 1e-6), the CDR3 was missing, or the read contained stop codons, out-of-frame junctions, or ambiguous translated residues. V3J clonotypes were defined as sequences sharing the same inferred V gene, J gene, and CDR3 amino acid sequence. To compute the percentage overlap between repertoires, the number of shared unique clonotypes was divided by the size of the smaller repertoire. Richness of each repertoire was evaluated using RTK rarefaction, the Chao1 estimator, and Recon v2.1 estimates of unobserved clonotypes. For all TCRbeta clonotypes obtained by the gDNA method from a few donors, generation probabilities were computed with OLGA. In TCRdb, the immuneACCESS table is reduced to in-frame sequences with V and J assigned. These tables do not hold every clone; where another copy was compared, an unresolved V gene accounts for under half, and the others remain unexplained. That table is the source of V, J and clone size, and D and trimming were worked out from the DNA. Within this sample are millions of clones, with 85% to 95% of them counted one time only. The ten biggest clones cover approximately 1.2% of the sample.

The paper as a whole reports these results and caveats: Based on pairwise subsampling, the degree of clonotype sharing among donors was expected to be affected by sequencing depth. Compared with non-shared clonotypes, the clonotypes found in all four sorted-subset donors had higher generation probabilities. The genetic and exposure-history diversity represented was limited by the small number of donors. Only blood was sampled, and tissue TCR repertoires likely differ from those in blood. When several donors were compared, the shared fraction of clonotypes was about 5% for naive CD4, 3% to 4% for naive CD8, 2% to 2.5% for memory CD4, and roughly 0.4% for memory CD8. Even with the large sequencing depth, rarefaction of the sorted-subset datasets indicated that sequencing was incomplete. Estimated clonotype richness was generally larger for naive than for memory subsets.

The sequence is built from TRBV19 and TRBJ1-5; the D gene is perhaps TRBD1, from 6 matching bases. The source material was naive CD8+ T cells sorted from blood. Read against the paper, the sample's cell subset or site label means: CD45RA+CCR7+. This clonotype was sampled from a man in his late teens or twenties in good health. The nucleotide sequence is TGTGCCAGTAGTGCAGGGGACGGTCAGCCCCAGCATTTT. It translates to CASSAGDGQPQHF.